This entry features one TCR beta chain sequence. As yet, its antigen is unknown. The source of the sample is a study of vaccination effects on CD4 cells after COVID-19. Overall study: Following the second dose by a median of 72 days, the post-vaccine samples were obtained.

The authors isolated CD4+ T cells after more than eight days of culture. Of the BNT162b2 and mRNA-1273 vaccines, participants received two doses of one or the other. CDR1 and CDR2 (germline): SGHKS, YYEKEE (reference sequence). V shed 6 bases and J shed 6 bases, with 15 bases lying between them. The CDR3 is made up of 14 amino acids. Findings of the study overall: After vaccination of healthy people, only 1 of 255 vaccine-induced clones cross-reacted with common cold coronaviruses.

Sequencing used immunoSEQ multiplex PCR; TCRdb keeps in-frame clones, though not all of them. The sample carries 72,000 or so clones, about 67% recorded once. The sequencing used CD4+ T cells from PBMCs cultured without peptide, collected after COVID-19 vaccination. This receptor was identified in a human donor who received a COVID-19 vaccine. V usage is TRBV5-5 and J usage is TRBJ2-2; possibly TRBD1 or TRBD2 for D (6 bases each). DNA for the CDR3: TGTGCCAGCACCCCAGGGGACTGGTCCGGGGAGCTGTTTTTT. It is translated as CASTPGDWSGELFF. The full variable domain, completed using reference TRBV5-5 and TRBJ2-2, is DAGVTQSPTHLIKTRGQQVTLRCSPISGHKSVSWYQQVLGQGPQFIFQYYEKEERGRGNFPDRFSARQFPNYSSELNVNALLLGDSALYLCASTPGDWSGELFFGEGSRLTVL.